This T cell receptor beta chain was profiled in a study of blood T cells in healthy people across ages (dated by TCRdb to 2015 to 2017). Looking at the study overall: Template switching captured roughly one uniquely barcoded TCR beta cDNA molecule per two T cells in model experiments. To avoid experimental bias, donors of different ages were spread randomly across the sequencing lanes. Using deep sequencing normalized with unique cDNA molecular identifiers, the study measured how TCR beta repertoire diversity changes with age. The donors were split into four age groups: young (average about 16 years), middle-aged (roughly 40), aged (62) and long-lived (approximately 80). Two additional independent replicas of 1 million unique cDNA reads from the same blood draw were analyzed for two donors (one aged 18 to 30 and one aged 80 or older).

Spanning cysteine to phenylalanine, the CDR3 consists of 15 amino acids. The entry retains the CDR3 DNA only, 45 bases that are in frame from base 1. Trimming removed 3 bases from V and 7 bases from J, leaving 15 bases between the germline ends. Looking up the germline V gene (reference sequence) yields CDR1 LGHDT and CDR2 YNNKEL. The study at large found these results: Compared with the aged group, the long-lived group had more naive CD4+ T cells, fewer expanded clones and increased TCR diversity, a pattern suggesting age selection. Conclusive comparison of naive and antigen-experienced compartments was prevented by the profiling of bulk unsorted PBMCs. Because donor CMV infection status was unknown, age-related changes in expanded clonotypes were potentially confounded. A strong correlation was found between observed TCR beta diversity and the percentage of naive T cells measured by flow cytometry. Estimates of total diversity based on one million sequenced T cells were regarded as lower bounds and as underestimates. As age increased, observed TCR beta diversity per million T cells dropped in a roughly linear way, and a significant reduction was already evident by age about 40.

With regard to this clonotype: What antigen it recognizes has not been identified. Base qualities were left out, and no much larger clone turns up one base away.

Receptors were amplified or captured by 5' RACE. Sequenced on an Illumina HiSeq 2500. A second PCR of roughly 7 to 11 cycles was performed with a sample-barcoded 5' primer and a J-beta primer mix. A unique molecular identifier was introduced onto each TCR beta cDNA molecule by a template-switch 5' adaptor carrying 12 random nucleotides. Each sample yielded at least 2.5 million CDR3-containing paired-end reads. First-strand cDNA was synthesized from all RNA with the Mint cDNA synthesis kit, primed by a TRBC-specific oligonucleotide. All cDNA was treated with uracil-DNA glycosylase and then went through a first 18-cycle PCR with the universal primers M1SS and BC2_uni_R. The paper's processing steps were these. For normalization, 1 million high-quality reads, each with a distinct molecular identifier, were randomly selected from each sample. Reads sharing molecular identifiers were discarded rather than binned into consensus sequences. CDR3 identification, clonotype clustering and error correction used MiTCR with a Q25 quality threshold and the strictest error-elimination algorithm. A nonparametric unseen species model with Euler transformation was used to estimate lower-bound total TCR beta diversity. TCRdb trimmed the raw reads at Q25, called clones with MiXCR and kept productive beta chains. Identical CDR3 protein sequences are pooled into one entry, listed with their most common genes and DNA. The V and J calls here are based on TCRdb, not the publication. The sample contains around 870,000 distinct CDR3 sequences, 29% of them found a single time. The ten largest clonotypes hold 15% to 20% of the sample.

Donors were around 37 systemically healthy Caucasian individuals from Russia aged roughly 6 to 100 years. Roughly 10 milliliters of peripheral blood were drawn from each donor into EDTA-treated Vacutainer tubes. Ficoll-Paque density-gradient centrifugation was used to isolate PBMCs, with at least 6.5 million obtained per sample. Total RNA was extracted from PBMCs with Trizol reagent, with at least 6 micrograms obtained per sample. For every donor, flow cytometry on a PBMC aliquot measured the percentage of naive CD45RAhigh/CD27high T cells. Sequenced material: blood. The V gene is TRBV3-1 and the J gene is TRBJ1-4; the D region possibly corresponds to TRBD1 (5 bases align). This receptor was obtained from an elderly woman in good health. The CDR3 protein sequence reads: CASSQPGLGGEKLFF. The sequenced DNA is TGTGCCAGCAGCCAGCCGGGACTGGGAGGTGAAAAACTGTTTTTT.